This passage covers 13 T cell receptor beta chains from one sample sequenced in a study of blood T cell repertoires in COVID-19. Sequenced by immunoSEQ multiplex PCR; TCRdb stores in-frame clones only, minus some. The data contain 100,000 to 150,000 clones, 88% of them singletons. Sequenced input: peripheral blood. The receptors were gathered from a man aged 45-65 years with acute or convalescent COVID-19.

The chain uses TRBV5-1 and TRBJ1-6; D is possibly TRBD1 (6 bases). This CDR3 comprises 15 residues. Trimming left V 0 bases short and J 10 bases short, with 14 bases between. The germline CDR1 and CDR2 sequences are SGHRS and YFSETQ. The CDR3 DNA reads as TGCGCCAGCAGCTTGGGAGGGACAAAGGAGTCACCCCTCCACTTT. This translates into CASSLGGTKESPLHF.

Written as DNA, the CDR3 is TGTGCCAGCAGTGTAGCAGCCTACAATCAGCCCCAGCATTTT. Its protein product is CASSVAAYNQPQHF. The chain is built from TRBV2 and TRBJ1-5, with D hard to call. The CDR3 extends over 14 amino acids. V lost 4 bases and J lost 3, with 10 bases in between. Germline CDR1 SNHLY, CDR2 FYNNEI.

This rearrangement joins TRBV7-2 to TRBJ1-6, with TRBD1 matching over 9 bases. Per the germline V gene, CDR1 is SGHTA and CDR2 is FQGNSA. After removal of 7 bases from V and 8 bases from J, the junction contained 6 bases not matched to a gene. The CDR3 consists of 14 residues. The CDR3 DNA reads TGTGCCAGCACCCGGACAGGGGCGCATTCACCCCTCCACTTT. Translation: CASTRTGAHSPLHF.

The chain recombines TRBV19 with TRBJ2-5, with a tentative D call TRBD1 (6 bases). V was trimmed by 2 bases and J by 4 bases, leaving 14 bases between them. The CDR3 covers 15 residues. Germline V gene data show CDR1 as LNHDA and CDR2 as SQIVND (reference sequence). This CDR3 reads CASSIRWGRGETQYF. CDR3 in DNA: TGTGCCAGTAGTATAAGGTGGGGCAGGGGAGAGACCCAGTACTTC.

This chain joins TRBV10-3 and TRBJ1-1; D is undetermined. The CDR3 is 13 amino acids. The V gene lost 3 bases and the J gene lost 5 bases, with 10 bases spanning the gap. CDR1 is ENHRY, CDR2 SYGVKD, per germline. The CDR3 DNA reads TGTGCCATCAGTGAAAATCCCCGTACTGAAGCTTTCTTT. Protein: CAISENPRTEAFF.

The V gene is TRBV3-1 (or the pseudogene TRBV3-2), the J gene TRBJ1-1; D gene ambiguous. CDR1 and CDR2 from the germline V gene are LGHDT and YNNKEL (reference sequence). V gave up 2 bases and J gave up 1 base, with 8 bases separating them. This CDR3 spans 14 amino acids. CDR3 protein: CASSQKDSNTEAFF. Written as DNA, the CDR3 is TGTGCCAGCAGCCAAAAGGACTCGAACACTGAAGCTTTCTTT.

The V gene is TRBV19, the J gene TRBJ1-1; possible D gene TRBD1, 5 bases. The CDR3 extends over 15 amino acids. Germline CDR1 reads LNHDA; CDR2 reads SQIVND (reference sequence). V was clipped by 3 bases and J by 1 base, with 12 bases between them. CDR3 DNA sequence: TGTGCCAGTAGTATCAAGGTACAGGCGAACACTGAAGCTTTCTTT. Its translation is CASSIKVQANTEAFF.

The V and J genes are TRBV29-1 and TRBJ2-7, with 9 nucleotides matching TRBD1. Germline CDR1 and CDR2: SQVTM and ANQGSEA. This CDR3 is built from 14 residues. After removal of 0 bases from V and 6 bases from J, the junction contained 6 bases not matched to a gene. The CDR3 bases are TGCAGCGTTGAAGATCGGGACAGGGCGGGCGAGCAGTACTTC. Translating gives CSVEDRDRAGEQYF.

The chain has TRBV5-1 and TRBJ1-6; D may be TRBD1 (5 bases). CDR3 length equals 15 residues. Germline V gene sequence: CDR1 SGHRS, CDR2 YFSETQ. Deletions cut 0 bases from V and 10 bases from J, with 14 bases between. The CDR3 loop is CASSLGGTPQSPLHF. In DNA, the CDR3 is TGCGCCAGCAGCTTGGGGGGGACTCCTCAGTCACCCCTCCACTTT.

V is TRBV28 and J is TRBJ1-3, with D possibly matching TRBD1 (6 bases). Between the trimmed V and J ends, which lost 6 bases and 0 bases, there was a span of 9 bases. The germline gives CDR1 MDHEN, CDR2 SYDVKM. The CDR3 has 14 residues. The CDR3 reads CASSVGGSGNTIYF. In DNA, the CDR3 is TGTGCCAGCAGCGTAGGGGGCTCTGGAAACACCATATATTTT.

This clone was found once. The CDR3 DNA is TGCAGCGTACGCCTACGGACAGGAAGGGGCACTGAAGCTTTCTTT. It specifies CSVRLRTGRGTEAFF. The chain carries TRBV29-1 and TRBJ1-1; 7 bases agree with TRBD1. The CDR3 has 15 amino acids. Trimming removed 6 bases from V and 4 bases from J; junction bases left unmatched: 14. Germline assignment: CDR1 SQVTM and CDR2 ANQGSEA.

This clone was detected only a few times. The V gene is TRBV18, the J gene TRBJ1-2; the D is unclear. This CDR3 is built from 17 residues. The V end was cut by 0 bases, the J end by 0 bases, with 14 bases between. Germline V gives CDR1 KGHSH, CDR2 LQKENI. The CDR3 region is CASSPPMRLRSNYGYTF. In nucleotides, the CDR3 is TGTGCCAGCTCACCACCGATGCGCCTTAGATCTAACTATGGCTACACCTTC.

This clone was seen once. The rearrangement uses TRBV7-6 and TRBJ2-6; TRBD1 agrees at 7 bases. Germline CDR1 and CDR2: SGHVS and FNYEAQ. The CDR3 extends over 18 amino acids. V trimming: 5 bases; J trimming: 2 bases; junction bases outside the gene matches: 12. The CDR3 is CASSRVTGQLTGANVLTF. The CDR3 bases are TGTGCCAGCAGCCGGGTGACGGGACAGTTGACTGGGGCCAACGTCCTGACTTTC.